This T cell receptor beta chain came from a study of T cell responses to AZD1222 COVID-19 vaccine. Study-level findings and limits: Regions left unmutated in variants are reportedly the target of nearly half of spike-specific TCRs. Repertoires were obtained only post-peak T cell response. Just a handful of AZD1222 recipients tested seropositive at baseline.

The table came from immunoSEQ multiplex PCR; TCRdb's copy has only in-frame clones and leaves some out. Of under 150,000 clones listed, 92% are singletons. Concerning this clone itself: The antigen is undetermined.

This specimen was peripheral blood, taken 28 days after the second AZD1222 dose. This clonotype was sampled from an adult who received the AZD1222 COVID-19 vaccine.

CDR3 sequence reads: CASSSTAGTRETQYF. CDR3 DNA: TGTGCCAGCAGCTCCACGGCTGGAACACGAGAGACCCAGTACTTC. The chain employs TRBV7-2 and TRBJ2-5; the D is unclear. CDR3 length equals 15 residues. Germline CDR1 reads SGHTA; CDR2 reads FQGNSA. V gave up 4 bases and J gave up 4 bases, with 16 bases separating them.